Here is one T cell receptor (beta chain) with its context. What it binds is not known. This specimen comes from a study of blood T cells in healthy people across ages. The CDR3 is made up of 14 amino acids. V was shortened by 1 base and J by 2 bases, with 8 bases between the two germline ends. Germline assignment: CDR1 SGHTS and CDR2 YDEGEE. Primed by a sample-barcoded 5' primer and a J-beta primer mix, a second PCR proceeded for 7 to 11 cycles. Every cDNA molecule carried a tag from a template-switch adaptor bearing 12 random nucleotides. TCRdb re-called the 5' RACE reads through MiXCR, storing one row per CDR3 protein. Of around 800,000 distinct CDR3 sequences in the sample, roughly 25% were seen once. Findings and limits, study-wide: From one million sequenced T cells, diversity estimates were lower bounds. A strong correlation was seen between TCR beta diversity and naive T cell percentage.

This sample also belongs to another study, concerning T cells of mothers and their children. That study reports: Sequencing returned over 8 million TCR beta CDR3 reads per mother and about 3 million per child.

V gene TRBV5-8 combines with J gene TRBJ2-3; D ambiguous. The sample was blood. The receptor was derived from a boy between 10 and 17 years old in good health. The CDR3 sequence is CASSLKAYTDTQYF. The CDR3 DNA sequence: TGTGCCAGCAGCTTGAAGGCATACACAGATACGCAGTATTTT.